This record concerns one TCR beta chain sequence. This record comes from a study of cytomegalovirus exposure and HLA in healthy donors. The PCR employed 60 Vbeta primers together with 13 Jbeta primers. Clones were sequenced by immunoSEQ multiplex PCR, and TCRdb holds only the in-frame ones, with some missing. The data show about 64,000 clones, more than 75% seen once. V dropped 0 bases and J dropped 1 base, with 10 bases sitting between them. Per the germline V gene, CDR1 is MNHNS and CDR2 is SASEGT. The CDR3 totals 15 residues. The receptor's source is a man between 18 and 29 years old in good health and CMV-seropositive. V is TRBV6-1 and J is TRBJ2-7; possibly TRBD1 for D (6 bases). Input material: PBMCs. The CDR3 DNA sequence: TGTGCCAGCAGTGAAGCGTGGGACACATCCTACGAGCAGTACTTC. This codes for CASSEAWDTSYEQYF.